Below are 27 T cell receptor beta chains sequenced from a single sample in a study of blood T cell repertoires in COVID-19. TCRdb's table, derived via immunoSEQ multiplex PCR, lists solely in-frame clones and lacks some. The table includes some 180,000 clones, roughly four fifths detected once. Material for sequencing was peripheral blood. The receptors were sampled from a man between 50 and 59 years old who had recovered from COVID-19.

The chain recombines TRBV24-1 with TRBJ2-1; TRBD1 matches at 9 bases. CDR3 size: 13 residues. V lost 9 bases to trimming and J lost 8 bases; unmatched junction nucleotides: 7. The germline V gene encodes CDR1 KGHDR and CDR2 SFDVKD. The CDR3 protein is CATSGQGSDEQFF. The DNA for the CDR3 is TGTGCCACCTCCGGACAGGGGAGCGATGAGCAGTTCTTC.

V is TRBV11-3 and J is TRBJ1-2, with TRBD1 matching 8 bases. This CDR3 is built from 13 residues. The J segment lost 6 bases and the V segment lost 8 bases, leaving 8 bases of the junction unmatched. CDR1 is SGHNT and CDR2 is YENEEA in the germline V gene. CDR3 sequence: CASPDRGRNGYTF. As DNA, the CDR3 is TGTGCCAGCCCCGACAGGGGACGAAATGGCTACACCTTC.

The rearrangement links TRBV30 to TRBJ1-5; D possibly corresponds to TRBD1 (5 bases). The V end was cut by 2 bases, the J end by 11 bases, with 16 bases between. This CDR3 is 13 amino acids long. Germline V lookup: CDR1 GTSNPN, CDR2 SVGIG (reference sequence). The CDR3 sequence is CAWSKDGGWAQHF. The CDR3 DNA is TGTGCCTGGAGTAAGGACGGGGGTTGGGCCCAGCATTTT. Variable domain in full (rest from reference TRBV30 and TRBJ1-5): SQTIHQWPATLVQPVGSPLSLECTVEGTSNPNLYWYRQAAGRGLQLLFYSVGIGQISSEVPQNLSASRPQDRQFILSSKKLLLSDSGFYLCAWSKDGGWAQHFGDGTRLSIL.

The J gene is TRBJ1-1, the V gene TRBV9, with 7 bases fitting TRBD1. V gave up 0 bases and J gave up 7 bases; unmatched junction bases: 12. This CDR3 spans 16 amino acids. Looked up from germline, CDR1 is SGDLS and CDR2 is YYNGEE. The CDR3 loop is CASSVGLQGSVGEAFF. CDR3 sequence (DNA): TGTGCCAGCAGCGTAGGATTACAGGGGTCGGTGGGTGAAGCTTTCTTT. The full variable domain, with the rest looked up from reference TRBV9 and TRBJ1-1, is DSGVTQTPKHLITATGQRVTLRCSPRSGDLSVYWYQQSLDQGLQFLIQYYNGEERAKGNILERFSAQQFPDLHSELNLSSLELGDSALYFCASSVGLQGSVGEAFFGQGTRLTVV.

This clone was seen a single time. The rearrangement uses TRBV2 and TRBJ2-2; D not resolved. Germline lookup yields CDR1 SNHLY and CDR2 FYNNEI. Trimming pared 4 bases from V and 2 bases from J, leaving 11 bases between. CDR3 length: 15 residues. CDR3 DNA sequence: TGTGCCAGCAGTGTACGCCAGGCAAACACCGGGGAGCTGTTTTTT. Protein product: CASSVRQANTGELFF.

J is TRBJ2-3 and V is TRBV6-6, with D possibly TRBD2 on 6 matching bases. Trimming took off 6 bases at V and 3 bases at J, with 16 bases between the two ends. Germline V gene sequence: CDR1 MNHNY, CDR2 SVGAGI (reference sequence). This CDR3 is 15 amino acids long. This chain's CDR3 is CASSQAGTGTDTQYF. The DNA for the CDR3 is TGTGCCAGCAGCCAAGCCGGGACTGGGACAGATACGCAGTATTTT.

The chain carries TRBV20-1 and TRBJ2-2; no definite D call. The CDR3 consists of 14 residues. Germline V CDR1 and CDR2: DFQATT, SNEGSKA (reference sequence). The V and J ends lost 3 bases and 1 base respectively, with 9 bases between them. The CDR3 sequence is CSASESGNTGELFF. The CDR3 DNA follows: TGCAGTGCTAGTGAGTCAGGGAACACCGGGGAGCTGTTTTTT.

The V gene is TRBV14, the J gene TRBJ2-1; D unresolved. V gave up 0 bases and J gave up 10 bases, with 10 bases separating them. The CDR3 has 13 amino acids. Germline values: CDR1 SGHDN, CDR2 FVKESK. CDR3 residues: CASSQDHLREQFF. For the CDR3, the DNA is TGTGCCAGCAGCCAAGACCACTTGAGAGAGCAGTTCTTC.

This CDR3 is CASSERSVQKLEYNEQFF. For the CDR3, the DNA is TGCGCCAGCAGTGAGAGGTCCGTACAGAAACTAGAGTACAATGAGCAGTTCTTC. The chain combines TRBV10-1 with TRBJ2-1; a possible D gene is TRBD2 (5 bases). Germline CDR1 reads WNHNN; CDR2 reads SYGVQD (reference sequence). Trimming removed 2 bases from V and 4 bases from J, with 21 bases in between. The CDR3 length is 18 residues.

V and J are TRBV27 and TRBJ2-5; 9 bases map to TRBD2. The CDR3 is 16 residues long. Trimming removed 6 bases from V and 5 bases from J; junction bases left unmatched: 13. Germline loops: CDR1 MNHEY, CDR2 SMNVEV (reference sequence). The CDR3 DNA follows: TGTGCCAGCAGCTCCTACCAAGCGGGAGGTTACGAGACCCAGTACTTC. Amino acids: CASSSYQAGGYETQYF.

The chain is built from TRBV7-9 and TRBJ1-4; a possible D gene is TRBD1 (5 bases). This CDR3 has 14 residues. From germline, CDR1 is SEHNR and CDR2 FQNEAQ (reference sequence). Trimming took off 5 bases at V and 4 bases at J, with 11 bases between the two ends. The CDR3 spells CASSPDRLNEKLFF. The DNA of the CDR3 is TGTGCCAGCAGCCCTGACAGACTTAATGAAAAACTGTTTTTT.

This chain connects TRBV5-1 to TRBJ2-5; 12 bases are a match to TRBD1. In germline, CDR1 is SGHRS, CDR2 YFSETQ. The junction had 3 bases not matched to a gene; V was cut back by 4 bases and J by 5 bases. The CDR3 runs 14 residues. This CDR3 reads CASSRDRGRETQYF. The CDR3 bases are TGCGCCAGCAGCAGGGACAGGGGGCGTGAGACCCAGTACTTC.

The J gene is TRBJ2-2, the V gene TRBV14; 10 bases are shared with TRBD2. The length of the CDR3 is 18 residues. Looked up from germline, CDR1 is SGHDN and CDR2 is FVKESK. Trimming at V came to 0 bases and at J to 4 bases, leaving 8 bases not matched to a gene. The CDR3 protein is CASSQDLAGVSGTGELFF. CDR3 DNA sequence: TGTGCCAGCAGCCAAGATCTAGCGGGAGTTTCGGGCACCGGGGAGCTGTTTTTT.

The chain has TRBV4-2 and TRBJ1-3; unclear D gene. V lost 0 bases and J lost 4, with 13 bases in between. The V gene's germline CDR1 is LGHNA and CDR2 YNFKEQ. The length of the CDR3 is 16 residues. The DNA for the CDR3 is TGTGCCAGCAGCCAAGATCGTGCAGGTTGGGGAAACACCATATATTTT. Translated, it gives CASSQDRAGWGNTIYF.

CDR3 in amino acids: CASSQDKGNRVYGYTF. DNA of the CDR3: TGTGCCAGCAGCCAAGATAAGGGGAACAGGGTGTATGGCTACACCTTC. The rearrangement joins TRBV4-2 to TRBJ1-2, with a weak D call TRBD1 (6 bases). The V gene lost 0 bases and the J gene lost 5 bases, with 16 bases spanning the gap. This CDR3 contains 16 residues. The germline V gene has CDR1 LGHNA and CDR2 YNFKEQ.

The chain couples TRBV19 to TRBJ2-1; D is possibly TRBD1 (6 bases). Trimming shortened V by 3 bases and J by 2 bases, and 14 bases separated the two germline ends. The CDR3 covers 16 residues. Per the germline V gene, CDR1 is LNHDA and CDR2 is SQIVND (reference sequence). The CDR3 DNA reads as TGTGCCAGTAGTATCTGGGGGCGGACGACCTACAATGAGCAGTTCTTC. Protein: CASSIWGRTTYNEQFF.

The chain carries TRBV9 and TRBJ2-2; D is uncertain. CDR3 size: 16 residues. CDR1 is SGDLS, CDR2 YYNGEE, per germline. Trimming pared 0 bases from V and 1 base from J, leaving 10 bases between. The CDR3 sequence: CASSVATALNTGELFF. In DNA form, the CDR3 reads TGTGCCAGCAGCGTAGCAACAGCCCTGAACACCGGGGAGCTGTTTTTT.

The chain links TRBV28 to TRBJ2-1, with TRBD1 as a possible D gene (5 bases). Germline V gene sequence: CDR1 MDHEN, CDR2 SYDVKM. V lost 4 bases to trimming and J lost 16 bases, with 17 bases between them. CDR3 size: 12 residues. The CDR3 DNA follows: TGTGCCAGCAGTTCGATCAGGGTTGTGTTTTTCTTC. Translating gives CASSSIRVVFFF.

This clone appeared a single time. V gene TRBV28 combines with J gene TRBJ2-7, with 7 bases matching TRBD2. The CDR3 has 16 residues. Looked up from germline, CDR1 is MDHEN and CDR2 is SYDVKM. V lost 10 bases to trimming and J lost 0 bases; unmatched junction nucleotides: 15. DNA of the CDR3: TGTGCCACAAGACGAGGGCTAGCGGAGAGCTCCTACGAGCAGTACTTC. Translated, it gives CATRRGLAESSYEQYF. Drawing the rest from reference TRBV28 and TRBJ2-7, the complete variable domain is DVKVTQSSRYLVKRTGEKVFLECVQDMDHENMFWYRQDPGLGLRLIYFSYDVKMKEKGDIPEGYSVSREKKERFSLILESASTNQTSMYLCATRRGLAESSYEQYFGPGTRLTVT.

This chain uses TRBV15 with TRBJ2-1; 7 bases match TRBD2. Germline-derived CDR1 and CDR2 are LNHNV and YYDKDF (reference sequence). The trim removed 0 bases at V and 7 bases at J, leaving 15 bases unmatched. The CDR3 totals 18 residues. CDR3 bases: TGTGCCACCAGCAGAGATCTGTTTGCGGGAGATCAGTATAATGAGCAGTTCTTC. Amino acids: CATSRDLFAGDQYNEQFF.

The chain combines TRBV5-6 with TRBJ2-7, with a weak D call TRBD2 (5 bases). CDR1 and CDR2 (germline): SGHDT, YYEEEE. V lost 0 bases to trimming and J lost 3 bases, with 10 bases between them. The CDR3 is 14 residues long. CDR3 region: CASSLALGSYEQYF. Written as DNA, the CDR3 is TGTGCCAGCAGCTTGGCCTTGGGGAGCTACGAGCAGTACTTC. Full variable domain (remainder filled in from reference TRBV5-6 and TRBJ2-7): DAGVTQSPTHLIKTRGQQVTLRCSPKSGHDTVSWYQQALGQGPQFIFQYYEEEERQRGNFPDRFSGHQFPNYSSELNVNALLLGDSALYLCASSLALGSYEQYFGPGTRLTVT.

This clone showed up just once. The chain has TRBV4-2 and TRBJ2-1, with TRBD2 as a possible D gene (5 bases). Trimming cost V 4 bases and J 2 bases, with 15 bases left between them. CDR1 is LGHNA, CDR2 YNFKEQ, per germline. CDR3 size: 16 residues. CDR3 bases: TGTGCCAGCAGCCTTACTAGTTCTTCGACCTACAATGAGCAGTTCTTC. It encodes CASSLTSSSTYNEQFF.

The chain couples TRBV18 to TRBJ2-3; D is possibly TRBD2 (6 bases). The CDR3 runs to 14 residues. Germline V gives CDR1 KGHSH, CDR2 LQKENI. Trimming pared 6 bases from V and 5 bases from J, leaving 15 bases between. CDR3 in amino acids: CASSKEGQGDTQYF. In DNA form, the CDR3 reads TGTGCCAGCTCCAAGGAGGGCCAGGGAGATACGCAGTATTTT.

The genes are TRBV30 and TRBJ1-1; TRBD1 matches 11 bases. Germline V gene sequence: CDR1 GTSNPN, CDR2 SVGIG (reference sequence). CDR3 length: 15 amino acids. Losses at the gene ends were 7 bases for V and 6 bases for J; bases not matched to a gene: 13. CDR3 sequence reads: CASKPKDRGPSEAFF. In DNA form, the CDR3 reads TGTGCCTCGAAACCTAAGGACAGGGGGCCGTCTGAAGCTTTCTTT. Supplemented by reference TRBV30 and TRBJ1-1, the full variable domain reads SQTIHQWPATLVQPVGSPLSLECTVEGTSNPNLYWYRQAAGRGLQLLFYSVGIGQISSEVPQNLSASRPQDRQFILSSKKLLLSDSGFYLCASKPKDRGPSEAFFGQGTRLTVV.

This clone was counted between two and nine times. V is TRBV27 and J is TRBJ1-2; D is unclear. The germline V gene has CDR1 MNHEY and CDR2 SMNVEV (reference sequence). This CDR3 spans 17 amino acids. V gave up 0 bases and J gave up 3 bases, with 17 bases separating them. The CDR3 is CASSLSRVWAADYGYTF. In DNA form, the CDR3 reads TGTGCCAGCAGTTTATCCCGAGTTTGGGCAGCCGACTATGGCTACACCTTC.

This clone was counted only a few times. The chain's CDR3 is CASNVPPRDIWDTEAFF. CDR3 DNA: TGTGCCAGCAACGTCCCCCCCAGGGATATCTGGGACACTGAAGCTTTCTTT. The V and J genes are TRBV5-6 and TRBJ1-1, with a possible D match to TRBD1 (5 bases). The CDR3 sequence is 17 residues long. The germline V gene encodes CDR1 SGHDT and CDR2 YYEEEE. V lost 6 bases and J lost 3, with 24 bases in between.

This chain connects TRBV7-2 to TRBJ2-1; 11 bases align to TRBD2. The V gene's germline CDR1 is SGHTA and CDR2 FQGNSA. Trimming removed 5 bases from V and 7 bases from J; junction bases left unmatched: 10. There are 16 residues in the CDR3. CDR3 nucleotide sequence: TGTGCCAGCAGCACAGTAGCGGGAGGGAGTTGGAATGAGCAGTTCTTC. Its protein is CASSTVAGGSWNEQFF.